The 12 T cell receptor beta chains in this list originate from one sample, sequenced in a study of CD8 T cells in ankylosing spondylitis. A single record per CDR3 protein comes from TCRdb applying MiXCR to the 5' RACE reads. The sample yields about 250,000 distinct CDR3 sequences, approximately 8% seen once. Sample: blood, either unsorted or a sorted T cell fraction (not recorded which). The origin of the receptors is a female donor with ankylosing spondylitis or in good health (not recorded which).

This clonotype was seen at least ten times. The V call is TRBV6-5, the J call TRBJ2-7, with 8 bases identical to TRBD2. CDR1 is MNHEY and CDR2 is SVGAGI in the germline V gene. Germline trimming cut 5 bases from V and 3 bases from J; bases unmatched to any gene: 9. This CDR3 has 15 residues. The CDR3 loop reads CASSPSSGGNYEQYF. The DNA of the CDR3 is TGTGCCAGCAGTCCCTCGAGCGGGGGAAACTACGAGCAGTACTTC.

This clonotype came up many times. This chain connects TRBV20-1 to TRBJ2-1, with D unclear. Trimming removed 0 bases from V and 0 bases from J, with 9 bases in between. This CDR3 has 15 residues. Germline V lookup: CDR1 DFQATT, CDR2 SNEGSKA (reference sequence). This CDR3 is CSARDQVGSYNEQFF. In nucleotides, the CDR3 is TGCAGTGCTAGAGATCAAGTGGGCTCCTACAATGAGCAGTTCTTC.

This clonotype was seen repeatedly, ten times or more. The chain uses TRBV5-1 and TRBJ2-5; either TRBD1 or TRBD2 may fit D (5 bases each). CDR1 SGHRS and CDR2 YFSETQ come from the germline V gene. Trimming shortened V by 2 bases and J by 6 bases, and 17 bases separated the two germline ends. The CDR3 consists of 15 residues. CDR3 in amino acids: CASSFRDPGPKTQYF. CDR3 DNA sequence: TGCGCCAGCAGCTTCCGGGACCCCGGGCCGAAGACCCAGTACTTC.

This clonotype was observed at least ten times. CDR3 protein: CSAPSGRSYNEQFF. CDR3 nucleotide sequence: TGCAGTGCCCCGAGCGGGAGATCCTACAATGAGCAGTTCTTC. The V gene is TRBV20-1, the J gene TRBJ2-1; 8 bases fit TRBD2. Germline CDR1 reads DFQATT; CDR2 reads SNEGSKA (reference sequence). J was trimmed by 1 base and V by 6 bases; bases with no gene match: 5. The length of the CDR3 is 14 residues.

The chain is built from TRBV5-5 and TRBJ2-2, with a possible D match to TRBD2 (6 bases). Deletions cut 7 bases from V and 0 bases from J, with 16 bases between. CDR1 and CDR2 from the germline V gene are SGHKS and YYEKEE (reference sequence). The CDR3 has 16 residues. The CDR3 here is CASATRLFANTGELFF. CDR3 bases: TGTGCCAGCGCGACTAGACTTTTCGCGAACACCGGGGAGCTGTTTTTT.

This clonotype was seen at least ten times. The chain recombines TRBV25-1 with TRBJ2-2; D gene ambiguous. Looked up from germline, CDR1 is MGHDK and CDR2 is SYGVNS. The V end lost 7 bases, the J end lost 7 bases, and 7 bases lay between the germline ends. This CDR3 spans 11 amino acids. The CDR3: CASIKGGELFF. For the CDR3, the DNA is TGTGCCAGCATTAAAGGCGGGGAGCTGTTTTTT.

This clonotype has a count of ten or more. The chain employs TRBV12-3 or TRBV12-4 and TRBJ2-5, with a tentative D call TRBD2 (7 bases). V was trimmed by 6 bases and J by 4 bases, leaving 21 bases between them. The CDR3 runs to 16 residues. Here the CDR3 DNA reads TGTGCCAGCAGCACCCACTGGGGGCGGGAGACAGAGACCCAGTACTTC. Its protein product is CASSTHWGRETETQYF.

This clonotype was recorded at least ten times. The genes are TRBV27 and TRBJ2-3; D may be TRBD2 (6 bases). V dropped 6 bases and J dropped 4 bases, with 14 bases sitting between them. This CDR3 has 14 residues. Germline V gene lookup returns CDR1 MNHEY and CDR2 SMNVEV (reference sequence). The CDR3 is CASRNGRRADTQYF. In nucleotides, the CDR3 is TGTGCCAGCAGGAACGGAAGGAGGGCAGATACGCAGTATTTT.

This clonotype was found many times. The V gene is TRBV7-9, the J gene TRBJ2-2; 8 bases map to TRBD1. The CDR3 is 15 residues long. The germline V gene has CDR1 SEHNR and CDR2 FQNEAQ (reference sequence). The V segment lost 10 bases and the J segment 2 bases; nucleotides outside the gene matches: 9. The CDR3 DNA is TGTGCCACCACCCGGGACAGGCAAAACACCGGGGAGCTGTTTTTT. Amino acids: CATTRDRQNTGELFF.

With respect to this clonotype: A read error may explain this, as a much larger clone is one base away. No conserved phenylalanine or tryptophan is present at the end of the CDR3, so a read error is the likely explanation. The chain joins TRBV5-1 to TRBJ2-5; 9 bases fit TRBD1. The germline V gene encodes CDR1 SGHRS and CDR2 YFSETQ. The CDR3 consists of 17 residues. With 1 base clipped from V and 2 bases from J, the junction kept 9 bases outside the gene matches. CDR3 nucleotides: TGCGCCAGCAGCTTGTGGGGGACAGGGCTCCAACAAGAGACCCAGTACCTC. Its protein is CASSLWGTGLQQETQYL.

This clonotype was found many times. The genes are TRBV20-1 and TRBJ1-1; D might be TRBD1 (5 bases). CDR3 length equals 18 residues. Germline values: CDR1 DFQATT, CDR2 SNEGSKA (reference sequence). V gave up 0 bases and J gave up 5 bases, with 25 bases separating them. The CDR3, as DNA: TGCAGTGCTAGAGATACGACTAGGCGAGAGGGGACGAAGACTGAAGCTTTCTTT. It codes for CSARDTTRREGTKTEAFF.

This clonotype was seen many times. This sequence joins TRBV7-9 and TRBJ2-1; D might be TRBD2 (5 bases). CDR3 length: 13 residues. Germline V gene sequence: CDR1 SEHNR, CDR2 FQNEAQ (reference sequence). V lost 0 bases, J lost 9 bases, and 9 bases lay in between. In DNA form, the CDR3 reads TGTGCCAGCAGCTTAGCGGGAGAAGGTGAGCAGTTCTTC. The encoded protein is CASSLAGEGEQFF.